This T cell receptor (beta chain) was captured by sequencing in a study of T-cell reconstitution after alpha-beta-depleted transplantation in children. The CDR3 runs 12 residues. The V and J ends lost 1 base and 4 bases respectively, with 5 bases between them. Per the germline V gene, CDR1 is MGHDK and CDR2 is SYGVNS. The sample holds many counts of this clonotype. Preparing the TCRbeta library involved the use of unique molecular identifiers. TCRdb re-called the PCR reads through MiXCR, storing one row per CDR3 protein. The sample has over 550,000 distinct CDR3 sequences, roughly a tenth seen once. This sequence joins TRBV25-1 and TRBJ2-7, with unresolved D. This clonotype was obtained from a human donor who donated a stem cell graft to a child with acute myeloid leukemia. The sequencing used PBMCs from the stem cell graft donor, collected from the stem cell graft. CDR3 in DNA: TGTGCCAGCAGTGAATTGGGGTACGAGCAGTACTTC. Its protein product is CASSELGYEQYF.